This T cell receptor beta chain was found in a study of blood T cell repertoires in COVID-19. Across the whole study: Sites across the United States, Italy and Spain contributed samples from acute and convalescent COVID-19. T cells, B-cell-depleted T cells, or PBMCs provided the cDNA or gDNA that served as material.

This CDR3 has 13 residues. The ends were cut back, 8 bases at V and 3 bases at J, with 14 bases in the middle. Germline V gives CDR1 MDHEN, CDR2 SYDVKM. Per the original data handling: How many nucleated cells were present was estimated from reference gene primer amplification. The assay was immunoSEQ multiplex PCR, and TCRdb's table has in-frame clones only and misses some. Clone size and the V and J calls come from that table; the DNA yielded D and trimming. The sample has about 130,000 clones; 65% to 85% are singletons. Seattle patients were enrolled while actively infected and followed longitudinally.

Sequencing input: peripheral blood. The TCR comes from a man aged 30 to 45 with COVID-19, enrolled during active disease. The chain links TRBV28 to TRBJ2-7; D perhaps matches TRBD1 (6 bases). This chain's CDR3 is CASRPQGNYEQYF. CDR3 DNA sequence: TGTGCCAGCCGACCACAGGGAAACTACGAGCAGTACTTC.